This TCR beta chain originates from a study of blood T cell repertoires in COVID-19. Turning to the study itself: PBMCs, B-cell-depleted T cells, or T cells were the source of the cDNA or gDNA that made up the material.

Enrolled through a virtual design, the participants were between 18 and 89 years of age and came from roughly 22 US areas. Germline CDR1 reads MGHRA; CDR2 reads YSYEKL. J lost 5 bases, V lost 0 bases, and 9 bases had no gene match. The CDR3 loop spans 17 amino acids. Measured with immunoSEQ multiplex PCR; TCRdb has only the in-frame clones, and not every one. This sample has some 200,000 clones, with around 90% found just once. This chain connects TRBV4-1 to TRBJ2-5; 10 positions agree with TRBD1. Sequencing was done on a sample of PBMCs or T cells enriched from blood (not recorded which). The sequence derives from a young man in a cohort exposed to, infected with or recovered from COVID-19 (not recorded which). CDR3: CASSQDLTGGFVETQYF. CDR3 DNA: TGCGCCAGCAGCCAAGATTTGACAGGGGGCTTTGTGGAGACCCAGTACTTC.